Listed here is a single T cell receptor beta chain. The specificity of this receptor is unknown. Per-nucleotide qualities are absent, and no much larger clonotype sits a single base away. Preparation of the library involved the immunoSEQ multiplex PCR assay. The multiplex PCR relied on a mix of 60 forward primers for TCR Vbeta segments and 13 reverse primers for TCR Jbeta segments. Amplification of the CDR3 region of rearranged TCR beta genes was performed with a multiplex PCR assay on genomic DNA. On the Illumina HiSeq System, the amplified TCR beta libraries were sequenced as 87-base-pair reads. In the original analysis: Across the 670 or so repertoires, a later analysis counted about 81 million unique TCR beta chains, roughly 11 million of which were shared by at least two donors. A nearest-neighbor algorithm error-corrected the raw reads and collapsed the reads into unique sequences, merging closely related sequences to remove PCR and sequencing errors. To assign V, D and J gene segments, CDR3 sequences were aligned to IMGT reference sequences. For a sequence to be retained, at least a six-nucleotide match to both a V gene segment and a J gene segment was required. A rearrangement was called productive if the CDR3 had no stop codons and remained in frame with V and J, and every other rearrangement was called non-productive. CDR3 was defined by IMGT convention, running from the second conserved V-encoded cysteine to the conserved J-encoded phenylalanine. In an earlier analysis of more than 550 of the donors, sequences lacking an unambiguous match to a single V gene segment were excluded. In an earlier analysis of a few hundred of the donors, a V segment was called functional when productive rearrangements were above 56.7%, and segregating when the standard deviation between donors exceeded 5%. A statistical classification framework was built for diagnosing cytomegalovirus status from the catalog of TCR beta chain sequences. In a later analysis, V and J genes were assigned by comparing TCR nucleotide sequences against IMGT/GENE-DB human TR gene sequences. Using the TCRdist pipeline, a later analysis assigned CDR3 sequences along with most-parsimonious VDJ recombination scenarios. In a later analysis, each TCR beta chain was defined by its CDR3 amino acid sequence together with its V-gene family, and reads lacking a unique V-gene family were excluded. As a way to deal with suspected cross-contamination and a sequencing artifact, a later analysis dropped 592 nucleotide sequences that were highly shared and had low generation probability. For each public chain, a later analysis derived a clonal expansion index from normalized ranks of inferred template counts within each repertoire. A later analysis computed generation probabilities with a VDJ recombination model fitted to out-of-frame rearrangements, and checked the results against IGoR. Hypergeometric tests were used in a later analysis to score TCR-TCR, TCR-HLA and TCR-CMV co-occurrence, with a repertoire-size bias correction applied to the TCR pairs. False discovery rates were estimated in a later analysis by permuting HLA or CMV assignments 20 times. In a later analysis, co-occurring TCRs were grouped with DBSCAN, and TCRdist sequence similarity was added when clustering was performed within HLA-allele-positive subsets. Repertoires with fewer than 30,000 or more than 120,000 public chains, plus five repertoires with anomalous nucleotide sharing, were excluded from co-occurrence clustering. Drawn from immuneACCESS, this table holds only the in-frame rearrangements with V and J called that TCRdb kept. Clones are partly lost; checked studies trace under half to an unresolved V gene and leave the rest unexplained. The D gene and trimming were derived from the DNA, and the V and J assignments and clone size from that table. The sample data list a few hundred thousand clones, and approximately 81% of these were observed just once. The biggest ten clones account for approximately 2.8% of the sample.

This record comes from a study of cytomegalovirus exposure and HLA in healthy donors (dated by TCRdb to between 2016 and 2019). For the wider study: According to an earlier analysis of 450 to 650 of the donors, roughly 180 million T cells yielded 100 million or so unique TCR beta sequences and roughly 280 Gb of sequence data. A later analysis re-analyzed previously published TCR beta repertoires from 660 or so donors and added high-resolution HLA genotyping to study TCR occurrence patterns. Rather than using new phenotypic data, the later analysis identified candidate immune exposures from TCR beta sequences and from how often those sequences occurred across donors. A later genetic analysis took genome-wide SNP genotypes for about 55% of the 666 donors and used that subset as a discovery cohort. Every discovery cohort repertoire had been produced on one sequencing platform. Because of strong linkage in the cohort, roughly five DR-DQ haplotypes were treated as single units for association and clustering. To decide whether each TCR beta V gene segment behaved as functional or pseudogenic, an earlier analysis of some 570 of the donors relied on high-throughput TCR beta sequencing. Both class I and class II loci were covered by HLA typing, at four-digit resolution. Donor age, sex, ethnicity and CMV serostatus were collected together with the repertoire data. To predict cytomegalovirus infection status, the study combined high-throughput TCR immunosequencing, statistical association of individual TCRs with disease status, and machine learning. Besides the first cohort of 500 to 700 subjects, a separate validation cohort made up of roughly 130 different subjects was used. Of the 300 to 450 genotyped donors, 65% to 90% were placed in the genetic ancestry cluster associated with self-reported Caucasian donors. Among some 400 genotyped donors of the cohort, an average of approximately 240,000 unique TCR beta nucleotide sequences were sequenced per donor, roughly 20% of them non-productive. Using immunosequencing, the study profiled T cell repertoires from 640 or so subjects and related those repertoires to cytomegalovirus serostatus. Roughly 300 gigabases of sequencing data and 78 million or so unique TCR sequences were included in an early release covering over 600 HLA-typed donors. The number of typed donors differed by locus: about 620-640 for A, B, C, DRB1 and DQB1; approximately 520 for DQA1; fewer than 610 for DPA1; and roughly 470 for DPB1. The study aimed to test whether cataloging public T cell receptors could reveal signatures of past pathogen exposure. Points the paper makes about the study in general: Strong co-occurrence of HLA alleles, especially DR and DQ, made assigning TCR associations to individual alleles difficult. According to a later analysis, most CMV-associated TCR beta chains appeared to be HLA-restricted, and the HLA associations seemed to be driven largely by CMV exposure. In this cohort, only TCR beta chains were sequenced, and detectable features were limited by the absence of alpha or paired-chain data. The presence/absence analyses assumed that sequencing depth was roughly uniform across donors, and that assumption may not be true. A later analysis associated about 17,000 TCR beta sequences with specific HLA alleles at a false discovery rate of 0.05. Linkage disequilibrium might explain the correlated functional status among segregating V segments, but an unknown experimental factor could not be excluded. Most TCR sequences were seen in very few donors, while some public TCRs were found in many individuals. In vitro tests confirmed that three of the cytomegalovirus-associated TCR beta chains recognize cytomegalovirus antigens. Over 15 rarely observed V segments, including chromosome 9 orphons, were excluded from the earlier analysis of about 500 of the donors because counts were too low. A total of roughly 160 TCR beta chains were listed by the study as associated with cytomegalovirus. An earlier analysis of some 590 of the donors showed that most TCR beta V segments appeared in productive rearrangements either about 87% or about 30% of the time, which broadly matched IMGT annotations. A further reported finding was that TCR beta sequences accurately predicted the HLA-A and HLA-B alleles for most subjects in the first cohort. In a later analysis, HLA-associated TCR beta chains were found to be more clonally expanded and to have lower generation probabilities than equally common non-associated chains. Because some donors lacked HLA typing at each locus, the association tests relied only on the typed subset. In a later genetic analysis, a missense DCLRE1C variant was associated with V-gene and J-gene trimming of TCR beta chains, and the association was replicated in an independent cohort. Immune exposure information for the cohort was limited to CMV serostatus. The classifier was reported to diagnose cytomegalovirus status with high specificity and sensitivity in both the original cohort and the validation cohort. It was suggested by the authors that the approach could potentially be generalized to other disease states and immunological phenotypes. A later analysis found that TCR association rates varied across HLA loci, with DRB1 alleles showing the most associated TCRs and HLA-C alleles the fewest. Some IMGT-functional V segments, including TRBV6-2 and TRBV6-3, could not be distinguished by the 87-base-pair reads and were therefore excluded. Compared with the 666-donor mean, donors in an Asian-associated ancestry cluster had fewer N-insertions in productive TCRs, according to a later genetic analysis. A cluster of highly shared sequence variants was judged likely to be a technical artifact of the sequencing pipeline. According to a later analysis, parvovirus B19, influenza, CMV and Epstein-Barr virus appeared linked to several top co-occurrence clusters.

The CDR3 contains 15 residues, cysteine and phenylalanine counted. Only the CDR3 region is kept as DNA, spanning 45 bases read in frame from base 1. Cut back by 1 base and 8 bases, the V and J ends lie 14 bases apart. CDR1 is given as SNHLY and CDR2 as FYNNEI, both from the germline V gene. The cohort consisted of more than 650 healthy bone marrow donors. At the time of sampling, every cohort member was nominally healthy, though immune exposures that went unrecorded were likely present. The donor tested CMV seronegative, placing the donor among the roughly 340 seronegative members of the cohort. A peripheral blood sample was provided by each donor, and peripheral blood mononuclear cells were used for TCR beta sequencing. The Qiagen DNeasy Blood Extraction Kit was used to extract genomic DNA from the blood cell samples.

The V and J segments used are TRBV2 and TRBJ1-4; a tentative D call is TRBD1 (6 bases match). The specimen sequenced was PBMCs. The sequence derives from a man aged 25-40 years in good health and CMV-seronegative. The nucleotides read TGTGCCAGCAGTGAAGAGGTGGGGGCGGAAGAAAAACTGTTTTTT. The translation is CASSEEVGAEEKLFF. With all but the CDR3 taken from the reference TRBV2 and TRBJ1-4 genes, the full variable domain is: EPEVTQTPSHQVTQMGQEVILRCVPISNHLYFYWYRQILGQKVEFLVSFYNNEISEKSEIFDDQFSVERPDGSNFTLKIRSTKLEDSAMYFCASSEEVGAEEKLFFGSGTQLSVL.